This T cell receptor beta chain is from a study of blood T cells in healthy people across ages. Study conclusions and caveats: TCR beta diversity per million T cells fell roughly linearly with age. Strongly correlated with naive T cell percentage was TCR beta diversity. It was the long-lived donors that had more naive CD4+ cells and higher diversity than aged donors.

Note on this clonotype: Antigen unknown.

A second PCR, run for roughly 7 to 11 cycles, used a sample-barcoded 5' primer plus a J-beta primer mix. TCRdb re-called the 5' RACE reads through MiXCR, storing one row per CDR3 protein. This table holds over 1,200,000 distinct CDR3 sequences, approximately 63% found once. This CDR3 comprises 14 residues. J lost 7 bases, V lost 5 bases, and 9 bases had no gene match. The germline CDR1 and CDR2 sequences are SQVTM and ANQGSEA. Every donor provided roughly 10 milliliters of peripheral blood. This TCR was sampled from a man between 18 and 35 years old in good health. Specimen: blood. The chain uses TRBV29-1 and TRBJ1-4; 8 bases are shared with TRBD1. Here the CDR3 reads CSVLLDRGGEKLFF. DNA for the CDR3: TGCAGCGTTTTGCTAGACAGGGGCGGTGAAAAACTGTTTTTT.